This TCR beta chain was found in a study of monozygotic twins with inflammatory bowel disease. Findings and caveats of the study: Compared with healthy co-twins, IBD patients showed reduced TCRbeta repertoire diversity by inverse Simpson. Other individuals had fewer clonotypes in common with IBD patients than with healthy twins, especially with disease activity.

About this clonotype: No antigen is known for it.

For each CDR3 protein, TCRdb gives one entry from its re-call of the 5' RACE reads, without DNA. The sample holds around 380,000 distinct CDR3 sequences. Whole blood served as the source of total RNA, and no T cell sorting took place. This TCR was sampled from a human donor with ulcerative colitis or Crohn's disease, or a healthy co-twin of an affected twin (not recorded which). Material for sequencing was blood.

The chain's CDR3 is CASSPSGTGLETQYF. The V and J genes are TRBV5-1 and TRBJ2-5; as DNA is missing, the TRBD1 call by TCRdb cannot be tested. Germline V lookup: CDR1 SGHRS, CDR2 YFSETQ. The CDR3 has 15 amino acids. Combining the CDR3 with reference TRBV5-1 and TRBJ2-5 gives the whole variable domain KAGVTQTPRYLIKTRGQQVTLSCSPISGHRSVSWYQQTPGQGLQFLFEYFSETQRNKGNFPGRFSGRQFSNSRSEMNVSTLELGDSALYLCASSPSGTGLETQYFGPGTRLLVL.